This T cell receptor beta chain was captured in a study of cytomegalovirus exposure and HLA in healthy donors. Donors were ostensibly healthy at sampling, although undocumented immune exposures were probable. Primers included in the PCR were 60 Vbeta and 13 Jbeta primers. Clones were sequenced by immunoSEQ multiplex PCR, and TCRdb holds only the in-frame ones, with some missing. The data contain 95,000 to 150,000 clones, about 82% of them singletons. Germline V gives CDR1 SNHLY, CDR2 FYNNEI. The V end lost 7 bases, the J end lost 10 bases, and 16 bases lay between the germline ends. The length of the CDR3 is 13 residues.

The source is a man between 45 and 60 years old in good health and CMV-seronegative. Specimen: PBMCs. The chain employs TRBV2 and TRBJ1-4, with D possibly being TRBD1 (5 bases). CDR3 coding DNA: TGTGCCAGCAAGATGACAGAAGGCGGAAAACTGTTTTTT. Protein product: CASKMTEGGKLFF.